This TCR beta chain was identified during a study of control samples from healthy donors and cancer patients. The protocol was immunoSEQ multiplex PCR, while the TCRdb copy is restricted to in-frame clones and leaves out a portion. The sample yields 100,000 to 150,000 clones, 70% to 90% seen once. V gave up 6 bases and J gave up 11 bases; unmatched junction bases: 7. This CDR3 is built from 12 residues. The receptor comes from a man aged 45-65 years in good health. Source material: blood. V usage is TRBV12-3 or TRBV12-4 and J usage is TRBJ1-1, with 9 bases matching TRBD1. This CDR3 reads CASRPGQGSAFF. As DNA, the CDR3 is TGTGCCAGCAGGCCGGGACAGGGCAGCGCTTTCTTT.